The following is a TCR beta chain sequence with its context. Its matching antigen is unknown. Researchers made TCR beta libraries by using iRepertoire HTBI primers and running Arm-PCR on CDR3 regions. Via MiXCR, TCRdb re-called the multiplex PCR reads, giving one row per CDR3 protein. The sample records about 340,000 distinct CDR3 sequences, 15% to 20% being singletons. These data originate in a study of regulatory T cells in long-lasting Graves disease. Study-wide results and caveats: The work looked only at peripheral blood and did not look at thyroid tissue.

Time point noted: persistent/refractory GD, antithyroid drugs over 5 years with positive TRAb. RNA from PBMCs was the source of the TCR library. The material sequenced was peripheral blood mononuclear cells (PBMCs), taken when the disease was refractory, from a patient treated with antithyroid drugs. This sequence originates from a female donor with Graves disease.

The CDR3 nucleotides are TGCAGTGCTAGTGTGCGGACCGCGAACACCGGGGAGCTGTTTTTT. This codes for CSASVRTANTGELFF. The chain links TRBV20-1 to TRBJ2-2; D remains unclear. CDR1 and CDR2 (germline): DFQATT, SNEGSKA (reference sequence). There are 15 residues in the CDR3. V dropped 3 bases and J dropped 0 bases, with 11 bases sitting between them.